The 16 T cell receptor beta chains given below trace back to one sample, sequenced in a study of shared clonotypes between healthy human individuals. Here immunoSEQ multiplex PCR was the method, and the copy in TCRdb shows in-frame clones only, minus some. The sample yields 950,000 to 1,200,000 clones, 60% to 85% seen once. What was sequenced was memory CD4+ T cells from PBMCs. Stated subset: CD45RA-negative fraction. These receptors were taken from a man between 18 and 29 years old in good health. Some clones in this sample may be carry-over from other donors' samples.

To note about this clone: Other DNA sequences of this sample code for an identical CDR3. The V call is TRBV4-1, the J call TRBJ1-2; 7 bases agree with TRBD1. Unmatched junction bases numbered 9, after V lost 4 bases and J lost 4 bases. Germline CDR1 is MGHRA and CDR2 is YSYEKL. The CDR3 spans 15 residues. CDR3 DNA sequence: TGCGCCAGCAGCCCGCTCCAGGGGGTTGGCTATGGCTACACCTTC. It translates to CASSPLQGVGYGYTF.

The rearrangement links TRBV2 to TRBJ2-1; D may be TRBD2 (6 bases). This CDR3 has 14 residues. V gave up 7 bases and J gave up 0 bases, with 10 bases separating them. From germline, CDR1 is SNHLY and CDR2 FYNNEI. As DNA, the CDR3 is TGTGCCAGCAATAGCGGTAGCTCCTACAATGAGCAGTTCTTC. As protein: CASNSGSSYNEQFF.

This clone was seen only once. V gene TRBV2 combines with J gene TRBJ2-2; the D is unclear. From germline, CDR1 is SNHLY and CDR2 FYNNEI. Between the trimmed V and J ends, which lost 2 bases and 5 bases, there was a span of 9 bases. The CDR3 has 14 residues. The DNA of the CDR3 is TGTGCCAGCAGTGAACCAGCCCCAACCGGGGAGCTGTTTTTT. Translating it yields CASSEPAPTGELFF. The variable domain in full, with the rest retrieved from reference TRBV2 and TRBJ2-2, is EPEVTQTPSHQVTQMGQEVILRCVPISNHLYFYWYRQILGQKVEFLVSFYNNEISEKSEIFDDQFSVERPDGSNFTLKIRSTKLEDSAMYFCASSEPAPTGELFFGEGSRLTVL.

Concerning this clone: This same CDR3 is encoded by further DNA sequences in the sample. This rearrangement joins TRBV27 to TRBJ1-1; perhaps TRBD1 as D (5 bases). Trimming removed 1 base from V and 5 bases from J, with 8 bases in between. The CDR3 contains 13 residues. The germline CDR1 and CDR2 sequences are MNHEY and SMNVEV (reference sequence). CDR3 in DNA: TGTGCCAGCAGTTTATTTGGGGGGACTGAAGCTTTCTTT. Its protein product is CASSLFGGTEAFF.

This clone was recorded only once. This chain connects TRBV19 to TRBJ2-1, with D possibly being TRBD2 (6 bases). Germline V lookup: CDR1 LNHDA, CDR2 SQIVND (reference sequence). V was shortened by 4 bases and J by 0 bases, with 13 bases between the two germline ends. The CDR3 covers 16 residues. This CDR3 is CASSTRRASSYNEQFF. The CDR3 DNA is TGTGCCAGTAGTACGAGGAGGGCCAGCTCCTACAATGAGCAGTTCTTC.

There are a few counts of this clone. The chain has TRBV5-4 and TRBJ2-1; 9 bases are a match to TRBD2. There are 16 residues in the CDR3. Germline V CDR1 and CDR2: SGHNT, YYREEE (reference sequence). V was clipped by 2 bases and J by 2 bases; unmatched bases: 5. The CDR3: CASSFGAGGPYNEQFF. The CDR3 DNA sequence: TGTGCCAGCAGCTTTGGAGCGGGAGGCCCCTACAATGAGCAGTTCTTC.

As for this clone: Since a much larger clone is just one base distant, this may be a read error. The same CDR3 can be traced to other DNA sequences in this sample. This chain joins TRBV6-1 and TRBJ2-7, with TRBD2 matching 13 bases. The CDR3 totals 14 residues. Germline CDR1 and CDR2: MNHNS and SASEGT. The V and J ends lost 6 bases and 3 bases, in that order; junction bases with no gene match: 2. The CDR3 protein is CASSGLAGVYEQYF. DNA of the CDR3: TGTGCCAGCAGCGGACTAGCGGGAGTCTACGAGCAGTACTTC.

The chain links TRBV29-1 to TRBJ1-2; D gene ambiguous. Germline V gene sequence: CDR1 SQVTM, CDR2 ANQGSEA. The V end was cut by 0 bases, the J end by 7 bases, with 12 bases between. This CDR3 spans 13 amino acids. Here the CDR3 DNA reads TGCAGCGTTGAAGAGGGAGGGAAACGTGGCTACACCTTC. Amino acid sequence: CSVEEGGKRGYTF.

Details on this clone: A much bigger clone sits one base away, suggesting this may be a read error. The chain links TRBV28 to TRBJ1-5, with 10 bases matching TRBD1. Per the germline V gene, CDR1 is MDHEN and CDR2 is SYDVKM. Unmatched junction bases numbered 4, after V lost 6 bases and J lost 2 bases. CDR3 length: 15 residues. In DNA, the CDR3 is TGTGCCAGCAGCACCGGGACAGGGGGCAATCAGCCCCAGCATTTT. It specifies CASSTGTGGNQPQHF.

This clone was seen only a few times. V is TRBV5-4 and J is TRBJ1-1; 9 positions match TRBD1. J lost 2 bases, V lost 6 bases, and 8 bases had no gene match. Germline CDR1 SGHNT, CDR2 YYREEE (reference sequence). This CDR3 region has 15 residues. CDR3 protein: CASTKGTGLNTEAFF. CDR3 in DNA: TGTGCCAGCACAAAAGGGACAGGGCTAAACACTGAAGCTTTCTTT. Combining the CDR3 with reference TRBV5-4 and TRBJ1-1 gives the whole variable domain ETGVTQSPTHLIKTRGQQVTLRCSSQSGHNTVSWYQQALGQGPQFIFQYYREEENGRGNFPPRFSGLQFPNYSSELNVNALELDDSALYLCASTKGTGLNTEAFFGQGTRLTVV.

A note on this clone: Additional DNA sequences in this sample encode the identical CDR3. The chain combines TRBV5-1 with TRBJ1-2; D remains ambiguous. Germline CDR1 SGHRS, CDR2 YFSETQ. V was shortened by 4 bases and J by 7 bases, with 8 bases between the two germline ends. This CDR3 is built from 11 residues. CDR3 loop: CASSPGSGYTF. The CDR3 coding sequence is TGCGCCAGCAGCCCGGGCTCTGGCTACACCTTC.

The chain carries TRBV9 and TRBJ1-5; 10 nucleotides align to TRBD1. The J segment lost 0 bases and the V segment lost 3 bases, leaving 3 bases of the junction unmatched. The CDR3 is 16 residues long. Looked up from germline, CDR1 is SGDLS and CDR2 is YYNGEE. The CDR3 DNA reads as TGTGCCAGCAGCGCCGGGACAGGGGATAGCAATCAGCCCCAGCATTTT. Its translation is CASSAGTGDSNQPQHF.

The chain couples TRBV7-2 to TRBJ1-1, with D possibly being TRBD1 (5 bases). V lost 5 bases and J 4 bases, leaving 14 bases between the germline ends. The CDR3 has 14 amino acids. In germline, CDR1 is SGHTA, CDR2 FQGNSA. This CDR3 is CASSLQGSVTEAFF. The DNA for the CDR3 is TGTGCCAGCAGCCTGCAGGGTTCGGTCACTGAAGCTTTCTTT.

The rearrangement joins TRBV7-2 to TRBJ2-5; D possibly corresponds to TRBD2 (6 bases). The V and J ends lost 2 bases and 5 bases respectively, with 9 bases between them. Germline CDR1 is SGHTA and CDR2 is FQGNSA. The length of the CDR3 is 13 residues. The CDR3 sequence: CASSLSSAETQYF. CDR3 in DNA: TGTGCCAGCAGCTTATCTAGCGCGGAGACCCAGTACTTC.

The J gene is TRBJ2-4, the V gene TRBV5-1, with D uncertain. Germline assignment: CDR1 SGHRS and CDR2 YFSETQ. The CDR3 length is 14 residues. The V and J ends lost 1 base and 5 bases respectively, with 10 bases between them. The CDR3, as DNA: TGCGCCAGCAGCTTGAGTCCCAGTCAAAACATTCAGTACTTC. Its translation is CASSLSPSQNIQYF.

This clone was picked up one time. V gene TRBV28 combines with J gene TRBJ1-4; D is perhaps TRBD1 (5 bases). The CDR3 contains 14 residues. Trimming removed 6 bases from V and 6 bases from J, with 14 bases in between. Germline-derived CDR1 and CDR2 are MDHEN and SYDVKM. CDR3 protein: CASSNSGTDEKLFF. In DNA, the CDR3 is TGTGCCAGCAGCAACTCCGGGACGGATGAAAAACTGTTTTTT.